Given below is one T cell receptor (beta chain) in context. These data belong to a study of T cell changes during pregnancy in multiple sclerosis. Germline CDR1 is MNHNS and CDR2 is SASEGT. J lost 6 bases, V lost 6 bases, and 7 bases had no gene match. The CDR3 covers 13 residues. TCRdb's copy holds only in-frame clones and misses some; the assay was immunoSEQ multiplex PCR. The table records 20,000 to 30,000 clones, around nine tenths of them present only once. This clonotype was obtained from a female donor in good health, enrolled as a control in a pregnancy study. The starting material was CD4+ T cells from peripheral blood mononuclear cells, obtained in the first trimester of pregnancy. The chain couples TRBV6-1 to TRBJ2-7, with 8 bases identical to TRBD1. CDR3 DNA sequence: TGTGCCAGCAGCTACGACAGGGGAGGCGAGCAGTACTTC. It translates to CASSYDRGGEQYF.